This entry lists 14 T cell receptor beta chains sequenced from one sample in a study of OX40 agonist ivuxolimab in advanced cancers. The assay was immunoSEQ multiplex PCR, and TCRdb's table has in-frame clones only and misses some. The repertoire has about 14,000 clones, 82% of them found once; the top ten carry about 45%. The sample here was CD4+ or CD8+ T cells sorted from blood, taken in a trial of the OX40 agonist ivuxolimab. The receptors shown here come from an adult with an advanced solid tumor such as melanoma, head and neck, liver or kidney cancer.

CDR3 sequence: CASSLGTGSLAGYEQYF. In DNA form, the CDR3 reads TGCGCCAGCAGCTTGGGGACAGGGTCCCTCGCAGGGTACGAGCAGTACTTC. J is TRBJ2-7 and V is TRBV5-1, with 8 bases lining up with TRBD1. Trimming cost V 0 bases and J 4 bases; bases outside gene matches: 12. CDR1 is SGHRS, CDR2 YFSETQ, per germline. The CDR3 runs to 17 residues.

The genes are TRBV4-1 and TRBJ1-2; no firm D call. The germline V gene has CDR1 MGHRA and CDR2 YSYEKL. Trimming removed 0 bases at V and 2 bases at J, with 10 bases between. This CDR3 region has 15 residues. The CDR3 loop is CASSQEGLGNYGYTF. The CDR3 DNA follows: TGCGCCAGCAGCCAAGAAGGCCTCGGGAACTATGGCTACACCTTC.

J is TRBJ2-7 and V is TRBV7-9; the match to TRBD2 covers 10 bases. This CDR3 spans 16 amino acids. Germline V CDR1 and CDR2: SEHNR, FQNEAQ (reference sequence). Germline trimming cut 0 bases from V and 6 bases from J; bases unmatched to any gene: 8. CDR3 nucleotides: TGTGCCAGCAGCTTAGCAGAAGCGGGAGGGCCGCGCGAGCAGTACTTC. Its protein product is CASSLAEAGGPREQYF.

This sequence joins TRBV27 and TRBJ2-5; 8 bases are shared with TRBD1. This CDR3 contains 15 residues. The germline V gene has CDR1 MNHEY and CDR2 SMNVEV (reference sequence). J lost 5 bases, V lost 3 bases, and 8 bases had no gene match. The CDR3 DNA reads TGTGCCAGCAGTTTTTCCCAGGGGGCGGGGGAGACCCAGTACTTC. This translates into CASSFSQGAGETQYF.

This clone was recorded only once. This rearrangement joins TRBV6-5 to TRBJ2-7; D remains ambiguous. Germline V gene sequence: CDR1 MNHEY, CDR2 SVGAGI. V was pared by 11 bases and J by 4 bases, with 6 bases between. This CDR3 contains 9 residues. The CDR3 protein is CAASYEQYF. CDR3 nucleotides: TGTGCCGCTAGTTACGAGCAGTACTTC.

This clone has more than one count but fewer than ten. This chain connects TRBV6-1 to TRBJ2-7, with D unclear. Germline CDR1 reads MNHNS; CDR2 reads SASEGT. This CDR3 has 14 amino acids. Trimming cost V 2 bases and J 4 bases, with 12 bases left between them. CDR3 in amino acids: CASSESHGFYEQYF. The CDR3 DNA sequence: TGTGCCAGCAGTGAATCGCACGGTTTTTACGAGCAGTACTTC.

The rearrangement uses TRBV4-3 and TRBJ2-6; D call uncertain. Germline V gives CDR1 LGHNA, CDR2 YSLEER. V shed 0 bases and J shed 0 bases, with 6 bases lying between them. CDR3 length: 16 residues. The CDR3 DNA sequence: TGCGCCAGCAGCCAAGAATCGTCCTCTGGGGCCAACGTCCTGACTTTC. Residues: CASSQESSSGANVLTF.

This chain links TRBV28 with TRBJ2-3, with 7 nucleotides matching TRBD2. This CDR3 contains 14 residues. Trimming at V came to 3 bases and at J to 1 base, leaving 1 base not matched to a gene. The germline V gene encodes CDR1 MDHEN and CDR2 SYDVKM. The CDR3 reads CASSFLAGTDTQYF. The CDR3 DNA follows: TGTGCCAGCAGTTTCCTAGCGGGCACAGATACGCAGTATTTT.

This clone appeared many times. V is TRBV27 and J is TRBJ2-7; TRBD2 matches 11 bases. CDR3 length equals 15 residues. From germline, CDR1 is MNHEY and CDR2 SMNVEV (reference sequence). The V gene end was trimmed by 6 bases and the J gene end by 4 bases; junction bases not matched to a gene: 8. DNA for the CDR3: TGTGCCAGCAGCCCGGGACTAGCGGAGAGTTACGAGCAGTACTTC. The encoded protein is CASSPGLAESYEQYF.

This chain joins TRBV21-1 and TRBJ2-7; the table's D call, TRBD2, has no DNA check behind it. TRBV21-1 constitutes a pseudogene. The CDR3 runs to 17 residues. This CDR3 reads CASSRDPVGLAVYEQYF. In DNA form, the CDR3 reads TGTGCCAGCAGCAGAGATCCTGTGGGACTAGCGGTTTACGAGCAGTACTTC.

This clone came up once. V is TRBV28 and J is TRBJ1-5; D unclear. The CDR3 consists of 13 residues. Germline-derived CDR1 and CDR2 are MDHEN and SYDVKM. The V and J ends lost 4 bases and 7 bases respectively, with 11 bases between them. The CDR3 bases are TGTGCCAGCAGTTCCGGACTCTCCCAGCCCCAGCATTTT. Its protein is CASSSGLSQPQHF.

This clone was seen just once. V gene TRBV5-1 combines with J gene TRBJ2-7; no clear D gene. The CDR3 is 13 amino acids. V shed 2 bases and J shed 0 bases, with 6 bases lying between them. Germline lookup yields CDR1 SGHRS and CDR2 YFSETQ. The CDR3 coding sequence is TGCGCCAGCAGCTTCGATCACTCCTACGAGCAGTACTTC. It specifies CASSFDHSYEQYF.

The rearrangement uses TRBV23-1 and TRBJ2-7; D may be TRBD2 (7 bases). TRBV23-1 is classed as an ORF, of uncertain function. Trimming took 3 bases from V and 7 from J, leaving 22 bases between them. CDR3 length: 16 amino acids. For the CDR3, the DNA is TGCGCCAGCAGTCATGATGGCGGGGGCCTCTTAGGGGAGCAGTACTTC. It encodes CASSHDGGGLLGEQYF.

A few counts support this clone. The chain combines TRBV14 with TRBJ1-1, with D possibly matching TRBD1 (5 bases). CDR1 is SGHDN, CDR2 FVKESK, per germline. The V gene lost 1 base and the J gene lost 0 bases, with 9 bases spanning the gap. CDR3 length: 15 amino acids. CDR3 in DNA: TGTGCCAGCAGCCAAGGGTGGGGGATGAACACTGAAGCTTTCTTT. This gives the protein CASSQGWGMNTEAFF.